The 13 T cell receptor beta chains in this list originate from one sample, sequenced in a study of CD8 T cells in ankylosing spondylitis. TCRdb re-derived calls from the 5' RACE reads in MiXCR, one entry per CDR3 protein. The table has 130,000 to 150,000 distinct CDR3 sequences, roughly 8.8% seen once. The sequenced sample was synovial fluid, either unsorted or a sorted T cell fraction (not recorded which). These receptors were obtained from a male donor with ankylosing spondylitis.

V and J are TRBV23-1 and TRBJ2-7; D possibly matches TRBD1 or TRBD2 (9 bases each). TRBV23-1 is recorded as an ORF, its role being uncertain. The CDR3 extends over 17 amino acids. The germline V and J ends were trimmed by 0 bases and 3 bases, with 18 bases remaining between them. CDR3 DNA: TGCGCCAGCAGTCAATCGGGGACAGGGCGGGAGGGCTACGAGCAGTACTTC. As protein: CASSQSGTGREGYEQYF.

This rearrangement joins TRBV28 to TRBJ1-2; D gene ambiguous. The V gene's germline CDR1 is MDHEN and CDR2 SYDVKM. This CDR3 spans 14 amino acids. V was pared by 5 bases and J by 0 bases, with 10 bases between. CDR3 sequence: CASSAPGSNYGYTF. The CDR3 DNA reads TGTGCCAGCAGTGCTCCGGGATCTAACTATGGCTACACCTTC.

The rearrangement links TRBV5-4 to TRBJ2-7; D is perhaps TRBD1 (6 bases). Per the germline V gene, CDR1 is SGHNT and CDR2 is YYREEE (reference sequence). The CDR3 contains 13 residues. V was cut by 5 bases and J by 5 bases, with 14 bases left in between. The CDR3 sequence: CASSSQGFNEQYF. The CDR3 nucleotides are TGTGCCAGCAGTTCACAGGGTTTCAACGAGCAGTACTTC.

The table lists this clonotype with many counts. The chain is built from TRBV6-5 and TRBJ1-2, with D perhaps matching TRBD1 (6 bases). V lost 2 bases, J lost 4 bases, and 17 bases lay in between. In germline, CDR1 is MNHEY, CDR2 SVGAGI. CDR3 length: 16 amino acids. As DNA, the CDR3 is TGTGCCAGCAGTTACAACTTCCAGGGGACCGGCTATGGCTACACCTTC. Amino acids: CASSYNFQGTGYGYTF.

This clonotype was seen a few times. The genes are TRBV10-2 and TRBJ2-3, with 8 bases lining up with TRBD1. Per the germline V gene, CDR1 is WSHSY and CDR2 is SAAADI. The CDR3 extends over 18 amino acids. Trimming removed 5 bases from V and 4 bases from J; junction bases left unmatched: 17. The CDR3 loop is CASSKGQASSGVADTQYF. As DNA, the CDR3 is TGCGCCAGCAGTAAGGGACAGGCATCATCGGGGGTGGCAGATACGCAGTATTTT.

This chain joins TRBV14 and TRBJ2-1; no clear D gene. The V end lost 1 base, the J end lost 4 bases, and 5 bases lay between the germline ends. CDR3 length: 13 residues. The germline CDR1 and CDR2 sequences are SGHDN and FVKESK. The DNA of the CDR3 is TGTGCCAGCAGCCAAGGTTGGTACAATGAGCAGTTCTTC. This gives the protein CASSQGWYNEQFF. The variable domain in full, with the rest retrieved from reference TRBV14 and TRBJ2-1, is EAGVTQFPSHSVIEKGQTVTLRCDPISGHDNLYWYRRVMGKEIKFLLHFVKESKQDESGMPNNRFLAERTGGTYSTLKVQPAELEDSGVYFCASSQGWYNEQFFGPGTRLTVL.

This clonotype was picked up many times. V and J are TRBV7-2 and TRBJ2-2; perhaps TRBD1 as D (6 bases). This CDR3 region has 13 residues. With 2 bases removed from V and 8 bases from J, the gap between germline ends came to 9 bases. The germline gives CDR1 SGHTA, CDR2 FQGNSA. CDR3 loop: CASSLYRAGELFF. The CDR3 DNA follows: TGTGCCAGCAGCTTATACAGGGCTGGGGAGCTGTTTTTT. The full variable domain, rest sourced from reference TRBV7-2 and TRBJ2-2, is GAGVSQSPSNKVTEKGKDVELRCDPISGHTALYWYRQSLGQGLEFLIYFQGNSAPDKSGLPSDRFSAERTGGSVSTLTIQRTQQEDSAVYLCASSLYRAGELFFGEGSRLTVL.

This clonotype was found many times. This rearrangement joins TRBV10-3 to TRBJ2-3; no reliable D call. Per the germline V gene, CDR1 is ENHRY and CDR2 is SYGVKD. This CDR3 region has 12 residues. Trimming left V 3 bases short and J 5 bases short, with 6 bases between. The CDR3 protein is CAISEEVDTQYF. The CDR3 nucleotides read TGTGCCATCAGTGAAGAAGTAGATACGCAGTATTTT.

In this sample, this clonotype turned up many times. The CDR3 protein is CASRYPQGAREQYF. The DNA for the CDR3 is TGTGCCAGCAGATACCCCCAGGGGGCTAGGGAGCAGTACTTC. The chain has TRBV28 and TRBJ2-7; 8 positions match TRBD1. Germline trimming cut 6 bases from V and 7 bases from J; bases unmatched to any gene: 11. The CDR3 sequence is 14 residues long. In germline, CDR1 is MDHEN, CDR2 SYDVKM.

The chain recombines TRBV18 with TRBJ1-2; D is unclear. The CDR3 extends over 13 amino acids. V was shortened by 3 bases and J by 8 bases, with 13 bases between the two germline ends. Looked up from germline, CDR1 is KGHSH and CDR2 is LQKENI. The CDR3 DNA is TGTGCCAGCTCACCGGGATTGGGGATCGGCTACACCTTC. Encoded protein: CASSPGLGIGYTF.

The chain joins TRBV7-2 to TRBJ2-7, with D possibly being TRBD1 or TRBD2 (6 bases each). Germline CDR1 SGHTA, CDR2 FQGNSA. Trimming removed 5 bases at V and 3 bases at J, with 17 bases between. The CDR3 extends over 15 amino acids. CDR3 DNA sequence: TGTGCCAGCAGCCCTAGGGTTGGGGGGCGCTACGAGCAGTACTTC. Protein product: CASSPRVGGRYEQYF.

This clonotype showed up many times. The V and J genes are TRBV9 and TRBJ2-3; perhaps D is TRBD1 or TRBD2 (5 bases each). V gave up 3 bases and J gave up 3 bases, with 14 bases separating them. This CDR3 comprises 15 residues. The germline CDR1 and CDR2 sequences are SGDLS and YYNGEE. The CDR3 is CASSAGTIRTDTQYF. Here the CDR3 DNA reads TGTGCCAGCAGCGCGGGGACCATAAGGACAGATACGCAGTATTTT.

This clonotype was picked up many times. This chain uses TRBV6-1 with TRBJ1-5; D remains ambiguous. This CDR3 region has 13 residues. The germline CDR1 and CDR2 sequences are MNHNS and SASEGT. V was clipped by 1 base and J by 7 bases, with 8 bases between them. This CDR3 is CASSEGPWQPQHF. CDR3 coding DNA: TGTGCCAGCAGTGAAGGACCTTGGCAGCCCCAGCATTTT.